This T cell receptor (beta chain) was captured in a study of T-cell memory formation after mild COVID-19. A single record per CDR3 protein comes from TCRdb applying MiXCR to the 5' RACE reads. The table records 350,000 to 500,000 distinct CDR3 sequences, roughly 18% of them present only once. Study results and limitations: Pre-infection memory contained some responding clones, which suggested that cross-reactive memory had joined.

Note on this clonotype: Its antigen is still unknown.

The CDR3 consists of 13 residues. V dropped 9 bases and J dropped 3 bases, with 11 bases sitting between them. Germline V gene lookup returns CDR1 KGHDR and CDR2 SFDVKD. Sequences were obtained from PBMCs or a T cell subset sorted from them (not recorded which). The receptor's source is a man younger than 30 who had mild COVID-19 (a few samples of this study predate the infection). Cell type and time point are not known. V is TRBV24-1 and J is TRBJ2-1, with a tentative D call TRBD2 (5 bases). The CDR3 protein is CATGSSDYNEQFF. CDR3 bases: TGTGCCACCGGGAGTAGCGACTACAATGAGCAGTTCTTC.